This T cell receptor beta chain was captured by sequencing in a study of shared clonotypes between healthy human individuals (dated by TCRdb to the early 2020s). With respect to the entire study: The cohort included three men and a couple of women between 18 and 49 years of age. For each donor, three plates each were used for CD4 naive and CD4 memory, two plates were used for CD8 naive, and one plate was used for CD8 memory. The study deeply sequenced blood TCR repertoires of about 5 healthy adults to estimate repertoire size and the extent of clonotype sharing between individuals. Different laboratories and diverse techniques were used to prepare libraries and sequence TCR repertoires, to increase sequencing depth and limit assay-specific biases. Each donor's leukapheresis produced roughly between roughly 0.85 and 10 billion PBMCs. Here is what the overall study found, with its caveats: Because the study included a small number of donors, the genetic and exposure-history diversity represented was limited. Sampling was restricted to blood, and TCR repertoires in tissue are likely to differ from TCR repertoires in blood. Across four donors, about 5.2% of naive CD4, approximately 3.5% of naive CD8, 2.3% of memory CD4, and approximately 0.42% of memory CD8 clonotypes were shared. Rarefaction of sorted-subset datasets indicated incomplete sequencing despite the large sequencing depth. Pairwise subsampling indicated that sequencing depth was expected to affect the degree of clonotype sharing among donors. Estimated clonotype richness was generally larger for naive than for memory subsets. Compared with non-shared clonotypes, the clonotypes found in all four sorted-subset donors had higher generation probabilities.

CD8 naive samples consisted of CD45RO-negative cells that were positively selected for CCR7, yielding a CD45RA+CCR7+ population without TemRA cells. Healthy HIV-negative adults with no recently reported acute infections or vaccinations were included as donors. Only Caucasian adults living in Nashville, Tennessee, USA were represented among the donors. Blood was obtained by leukapheresis, after which PBMCs were separated by Ficoll-Histopaque density gradient centrifugation and cryopreserved in liquid nitrogen vapor phase. Analytical flow cytometry was used to check the purity and quantity of each magnetically sorted T cell population. From each sorted fraction, genomic DNA was isolated and quantified by UV absorbance on a Nanodrop 2000c. Using the deep immunoSEQ assay, multiplex PCR amplified TCR CDR3 regions from genomic DNA. Extracted genomic DNA from each cell subset was distributed evenly across all wells of several immunoSEQ 96-well plates, and each plate was treated as a replicate. For sorted subsets, approximately 190 ng of genomic DNA, equivalent to around 31,000 T cell genomes, went into each replicate PCR. The purified libraries were quantified using a Qubit 3.0 fluorometer, sized with a Bioanalyzer 2100, and then quantified again using the KAPA Library Quantification kit. Each immunoSEQ 96-well plate was sequenced on its own single-read 150-cycle Illumina NextSeq 550 flow cell. As for how the authors treated the data: Because the immunoSEQ output included only junctional sequences and no quality scores, the filtering could not be the same as the filtering used for full-length reads. To assign V/J genes and CDR3, sequences were annotated against IMGT germline references using PyIR, a Python wrapper for IgBLAST v1.9. Reads were filtered out if the reads had weak V/J assignments (E-value above 1e-6), no CDR3, stop codons, out-of-frame junctions, or ambiguous translated residues. V3J clonotypes were defined as sequences sharing the same inferred V gene, J gene, and CDR3 amino acid sequence. The percentage overlap between two repertoires was calculated by dividing the number of shared unique clonotypes by the size of the smaller repertoire. Repertoire richness was assessed with RTK rarefaction, the Chao1 estimator, and Recon v2.1 estimates of unobserved clonotypes. For all TCRbeta clonotypes obtained by the gDNA method from a handful of donors, generation probabilities were computed with OLGA. The table comes from immuneACCESS by way of TCRdb, which keeps in-frame sequences with V and J called. Part of the clones is missing from these tables; in studies checked, under half for an unresolved V gene and the rest for unknown reasons. The V and J calls and clone size come from that table; D and trimming were worked out from the DNA. This sample holds 450,000 to 700,000 clones; just under 97% were observed only once. 0.085% to 0.11% of the sample goes to the ten largest clones.

Of note for this clone: Which antigen it targets is not known. Base qualities are not provided; no much larger clone lies one nucleotide away. Other nucleotide sequences in the sample specify the same CDR3.

CDR1 is given as MDHEN and CDR2 as SYDVKM, both from the germline V gene. Spanning cysteine to phenylalanine, the CDR3 consists of 14 amino acids. Of the read, only the CDR3 DNA is kept; its 42 bases are in frame from base 1. Trimming accounts for 4 bases at V and 1 base at J, while the number of junction bases matched to no gene is 3. The source is a woman in her 30s in good health. The receptor chain draws on TRBV28 and TRBJ1-1; 7 bases in the middle match TRBD1. Material for sequencing was naive CD8+ T cells sorted from blood. Reading the label with the study, this specimen's cell subset or site is: CD45RA+CCR7+. CDR3 protein: CASSWTGRNTEAFF. The DNA is TGTGCCAGCAGTTGGACAGGCAGGAACACTGAAGCTTTCTTT. The variable domain in full, with residues beyond the CDR3 obtained from the reference TRBV28 and TRBJ1-1 genes, is DVKVTQSSRYLVKRTGEKVFLECVQDMDHENMFWYRQDPGLGLRLIYFSYDVKMKEKGDIPEGYSVSREKKERFSLILESASTNQTSMYLCASSWTGRNTEAFFGQGTRLTVV.